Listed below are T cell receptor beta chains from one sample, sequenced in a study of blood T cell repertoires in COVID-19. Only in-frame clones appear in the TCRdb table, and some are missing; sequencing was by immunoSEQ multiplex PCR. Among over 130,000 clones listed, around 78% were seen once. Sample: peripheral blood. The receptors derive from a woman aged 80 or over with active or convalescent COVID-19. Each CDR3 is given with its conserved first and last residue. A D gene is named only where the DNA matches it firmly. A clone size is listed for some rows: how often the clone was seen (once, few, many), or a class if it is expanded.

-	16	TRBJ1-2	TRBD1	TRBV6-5	TGTGCCAGCAGTTACCGCCTGGGGGACAGTGGTAGGGGCTACACCTTC	CASSYRLGDSGRGYTF
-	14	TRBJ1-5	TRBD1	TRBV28	TGTGCCAGCAATACAGGGGGGGGAAATCAGCCCCAGCATTTT	CASNTGGGNQPQHF
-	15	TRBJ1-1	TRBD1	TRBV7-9	TGTGCCAGCAGCCTCCGGGACAGTTTTAACCTTCGGGCTTTCTTT	CASSLRDSFNLRAFF
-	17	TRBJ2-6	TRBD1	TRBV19	TGTGCCAGTAGACCGGGACAGCCGAGCTCTGGGGCCAACGTCCTGACTTTC	CASRPGQPSSGANVLTF
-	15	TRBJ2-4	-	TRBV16	TGTGCCAGCAGCCAATCCGCTACAGCCAAAAACATTCAGTACTTC	CASSQSATAKNIQYF
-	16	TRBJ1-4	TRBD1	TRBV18	TGTGCCAGCTCACCACAGGCACGGACAGGGGTAGAAAAACTGTTTTTT	CASSPQARTGVEKLFF
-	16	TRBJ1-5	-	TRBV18	TGTGCCAGCTCAGAACTACCCAAGACAGCCGCCAGGCCCCAGCATTTT	CASSELPKTAARPQHF
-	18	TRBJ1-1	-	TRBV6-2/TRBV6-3	TGTGCCAGCAGTTACGCCGCTTCGGGGGTTAATCTGAACACTGAAGCTTTCTTT	CASSYAASGVNLNTEAFF
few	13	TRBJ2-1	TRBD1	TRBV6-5	TGTGCCAGTGGGGACAGGGGGTACAATGAGCAGTTCTTC	CASGDRGYNEQFF
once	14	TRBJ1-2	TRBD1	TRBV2	TGTGCCAGCGGAGCCACAGGGGGGGATTTTGGCTACACCTTC	CASGATGGDFGYTF
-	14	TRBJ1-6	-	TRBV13	TGTGCCAGCAGCTCGTCCATAGCAAGCGGGCCCCTCCACTTT	CASSSSIASGPLHF
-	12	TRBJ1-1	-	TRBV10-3	TGTGCCATCAGTGAGAGGGGCACTGAAGCTTTCTTT	CAISERGTEAFF
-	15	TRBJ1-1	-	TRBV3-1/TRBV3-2	TGTGCCAGCAGCCATTCAGGTCAGGGGAACACTGAAGCTTTCTTT	CASSHSGQGNTEAFF
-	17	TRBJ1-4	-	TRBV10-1	TGCGCCAGCAGTGAGATCGGACAGAAGCAGCCTAATGAAAAACTGTTTTTT	CASSEIGQKQPNEKLFF
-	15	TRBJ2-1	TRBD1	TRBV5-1	TGCGCCAGCAGCCCGGGACAGGGTCGTTACAATGAGCAGTTCTTC	CASSPGQGRYNEQFF
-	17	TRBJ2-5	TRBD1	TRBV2	TGTGCCAGCAGTGGCCCGGGACAGGGGGCGCGAGGGGAGACCCAGTACTTC	CASSGPGQGARGETQYF
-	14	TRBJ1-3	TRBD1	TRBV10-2	TGCGCCAGCAGTGCAGGGGGTAAAGGAAACACCATATATTTT	CASSAGGKGNTIYF
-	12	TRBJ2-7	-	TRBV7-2	TGTGCCAGCAGATCCGGGACCTACGAGCAGTACTTC	CASRSGTYEQYF
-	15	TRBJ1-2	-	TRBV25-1	TGTGCCAGCAGTGACGCAGGAAAACGTAACTATGGCTACACCTTC	CASSDAGKRNYGYTF
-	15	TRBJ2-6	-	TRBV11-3	TGTGCCAGCAGCTTAGGAGGCTCTGGGGCCAACGTCCTGACTTTC	CASSLGGSGANVLTF
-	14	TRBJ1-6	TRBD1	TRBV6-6	TGTGCCAGCAGGGGGGACAGGGTTAATTCACCCCTCCACTTT	CASRGDRVNSPLHF
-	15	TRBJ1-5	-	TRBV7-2	TGTGCCAGCAGCTTAGTCCCGGGTAGCAATCAGCCCCAGCATTTT	CASSLVPGSNQPQHF
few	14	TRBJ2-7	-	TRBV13	TGTGCCAGCAGCTTGCGGACAGTAACCTACGAGCAGTACTTC	CASSLRTVTYEQYF